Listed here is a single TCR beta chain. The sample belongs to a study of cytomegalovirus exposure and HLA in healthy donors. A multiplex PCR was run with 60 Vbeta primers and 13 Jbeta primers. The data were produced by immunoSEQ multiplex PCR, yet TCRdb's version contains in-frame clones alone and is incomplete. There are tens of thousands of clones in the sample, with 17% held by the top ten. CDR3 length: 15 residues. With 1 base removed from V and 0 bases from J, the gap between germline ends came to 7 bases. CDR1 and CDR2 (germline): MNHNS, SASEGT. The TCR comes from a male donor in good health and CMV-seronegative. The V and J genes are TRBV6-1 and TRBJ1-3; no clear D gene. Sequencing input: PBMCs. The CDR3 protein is CASSEESGSGNTIYF. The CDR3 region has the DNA TGTGCCAGCAGTGAAGAGTCAGGCTCTGGAAACACCATATATTTT.